These 16 T cell receptor beta chains originate from one sample sequenced in a study of T-cell memory formation after mild COVID-19. TCRdb fed the 5' RACE reads into MiXCR, producing one record per CDR3 protein. The table has roughly 320,000 distinct CDR3 sequences, around 27% seen once. Sequencing used PBMCs or a T cell subset sorted from them (not recorded which). The receptor set was obtained from an adult woman who had mild COVID-19 (a few samples of this study predate the infection). Cell type and time point are not known.

This clonotype has just a few counts. The rearrangement joins TRBV7-9 to TRBJ2-2; TRBD1 or TRBD2 may be the D gene (5 bases each). The germline V gene encodes CDR1 SEHNR and CDR2 FQNEAQ (reference sequence). The CDR3 loop spans 18 amino acids. Trimming stripped 3 bases from V and 2 bases from J, with 19 bases between. Written as DNA, the CDR3 is TGTGCCAGCAGCTTTCATCGGGGCGGGTTTGGAAACACCGGGGAGCTGTTTTTT. Translating gives CASSFHRGGFGNTGELFF.

This clonotype occurred a few times. CDR3 coding DNA: TGTGCCAGCAGCTTACGTCTTGTGAGCTCCTACGAGCAGTACTTC. It translates to CASSLRLVSSYEQYF. The rearrangement links TRBV7-2 to TRBJ2-7; D remains unclear. V shed 2 bases and J shed 0 bases, with 11 bases lying between them. The CDR3 is 15 residues long. Germline V CDR1 and CDR2: SGHTA, FQGNSA.

This clonotype has more than one count but fewer than ten. This chain uses TRBV10-3 with TRBJ1-2; D is unresolved. The V gene's germline CDR1 is ENHRY and CDR2 SYGVKD. The CDR3 spans 11 residues. V lost 4 bases, J lost 10 bases, and 10 bases lay in between. CDR3 sequence reads: CAISGSADYTF. CDR3 coding DNA: TGTGCCATCAGTGGGTCAGCAGACTACACCTTC.

V is TRBV5-1 and J is TRBJ2-7, with 10 bases identical to TRBD1. Germline V gene sequence: CDR1 SGHRS, CDR2 YFSETQ. After removal of 4 bases from V and 0 bases from J, the junction contained 7 bases not matched to a gene. The CDR3 totals 16 residues. CDR3 sequence reads: CASSQVGQGFSYEQYF. Here the CDR3 DNA reads TGCGCCAGCAGCCAGGTGGGACAGGGGTTCTCCTACGAGCAGTACTTC.

This clonotype has only a few counts. This chain joins TRBV7-9 and TRBJ2-7; D remains ambiguous. The CDR3 runs 15 residues. Per germline, CDR1 SEHNR and CDR2 FQNEAQ (reference sequence). The ends were cut back, 0 bases at V and 0 bases at J, with 9 bases in the middle. The CDR3 sequence is CASSLAGSASYEQYF. Here the CDR3 DNA reads TGTGCCAGCAGCTTAGCAGGGTCCGCCTCCTACGAGCAGTACTTC.

This clonotype has just a few counts. The chain uses TRBV3-1 and TRBJ2-1; possibly TRBD2 for D (6 bases). The germline V gene encodes CDR1 LGHDT and CDR2 YNNKEL (reference sequence). The CDR3 is 17 amino acids. The V end lost 0 bases, the J end lost 4 bases, and 16 bases lay between the germline ends. The CDR3 protein is CASSQENPGLLYNEQFF. The CDR3 region has the DNA TGTGCCAGCAGCCAAGAAAACCCGGGACTCTTGTACAATGAGCAGTTCTTC.

The chain links TRBV20-1 to TRBJ2-5; D is perhaps TRBD2 (6 bases). V lost 5 bases and J 5 bases, leaving 15 bases between the germline ends. CDR1 and CDR2 from the germline V gene are DFQATT and SNEGSKA (reference sequence). The CDR3 length is 13 residues. The CDR3 sequence is CSARPWGEETQYF. The CDR3 nucleotides read TGCAGTGCTCGCCCATGGGGGGAGGAGACCCAGTACTTC.

CDR3 region: CASSQQIRDRASSGANVLTF. The DNA of the CDR3 is TGTGCCAGCAGCCAGCAAATTCGGGACAGGGCCAGCTCTGGGGCCAACGTCCTGACTTTC. This chain joins TRBV7-9 and TRBJ2-6; 9 bases line up with TRBD1. This CDR3 spans 20 amino acids. J was trimmed by 0 bases and V by 5 bases; bases with no gene match: 14. Germline V lookup: CDR1 SEHNR, CDR2 FQNEAQ (reference sequence).

This clonotype was seen only a few times. The J gene is TRBJ2-1, the V gene TRBV12-3 or TRBV12-4, with D maybe TRBD1 (6 bases). The CDR3 contains 16 residues. Trimming removed 5 bases at V and 0 bases at J, with 14 bases between. Here the CDR3 DNA reads TGTGCCAGCAGTCAACTACAGGGTTACTCCTACAATGAGCAGTTCTTC. Its protein product is CASSQLQGYSYNEQFF.

V and J are TRBV24-1 and TRBJ1-2, with D possibly being TRBD1 (5 bases). CDR3 length: 13 residues. V lost 4 bases and J 2 bases, leaving 7 bases between the germline ends. The V gene's germline CDR1 is KGHDR and CDR2 SFDVKD. This CDR3 reads CATSDDRNYGYTF. The CDR3 DNA reads TGTGCCACCAGTGACGACAGAAACTATGGCTACACCTTC.

The rearrangement joins TRBV4-3 to TRBJ2-2, with D uncertain. The CDR3 runs to 13 residues. The V gene lost 0 bases and the J gene lost 6 bases, with 5 bases spanning the gap. Germline V lookup: CDR1 LGHNA, CDR2 YSLEER. This CDR3 is CASSQESSGELFF. As DNA, the CDR3 is TGCGCCAGCAGCCAAGAGTCATCCGGGGAGCTGTTTTTT.

This clonotype was seen many times. The chain recombines TRBV7-6 with TRBJ2-7, with 14 bases matching TRBD2. CDR3 length: 19 residues. Germline CDR1 is SGHVS and CDR2 is FNYEAQ. V lost 5 bases and J lost 0; bases outside the gene matches: 12. The CDR3 is CASSPAWTSGGPISYEQYF. The CDR3 nucleotides read TGTGCCAGCAGCCCCGCCTGGACTAGCGGGGGGCCCATCTCCTACGAGCAGTACTTC.

The chain links TRBV4-3 to TRBJ1-4; D not certain. This CDR3 is built from 15 residues. In germline, CDR1 is LGHNA, CDR2 YSLEER. Trimming cost V 1 base and J 0 bases, with 6 bases left between them. The CDR3 region is CASSQGLATNEKLFF. The CDR3 bases are TGCGCCAGCAGCCAAGGGCTTGCAACTAATGAAAAACTGTTTTTT.

The table lists this clonotype with a few counts. The CDR3 coding sequence is TGCGCCAGCAGCCGACAGGGGCGCGAGGAGACCCAGTACTTC. As protein: CASSRQGREETQYF. The chain couples TRBV5-1 to TRBJ2-5, with 8 bases identical to TRBD1. V was pared by 4 bases and J by 5 bases, with 7 bases of the junction left unmatched. The CDR3 is 14 residues long. CDR1 SGHRS and CDR2 YFSETQ come from the germline V gene. Full variable domain (rest looked up from reference TRBV5-1 and TRBJ2-5): KAGVTQTPRYLIKTRGQQVTLSCSPISGHRSVSWYQQTPGQGLQFLFEYFSETQRNKGNFPGRFSGRQFSNSRSEMNVSTLELGDSALYLCASSRQGREETQYFGPGTRLLVL.

The chain links TRBV5-1 to TRBJ2-1, with 7 bases fitting TRBD2. V was pared by 0 bases and J by 3 bases, with 3 bases of the junction left unmatched. Germline V lookup: CDR1 SGHRS, CDR2 YFSETQ. This CDR3 has 15 amino acids. CDR3 region: CASSLVSSGYNEQFF. The CDR3 region has the DNA TGCGCCAGCAGCTTGGTTTCTAGCGGCTACAATGAGCAGTTCTTC.

A few counts support this clonotype. The chain joins TRBV20-1 to TRBJ2-3; D may correspond to TRBD1 or TRBD2 (5 bases each). CDR3 length: 13 residues. Germline CDR1 and CDR2: DFQATT and SNEGSKA (reference sequence). CDR3 sequence: CSAVEGLSDTQYF. For the CDR3, the DNA is TGCAGCGCAGTAGAGGGGCTTTCGGATACGCAGTATTTT.